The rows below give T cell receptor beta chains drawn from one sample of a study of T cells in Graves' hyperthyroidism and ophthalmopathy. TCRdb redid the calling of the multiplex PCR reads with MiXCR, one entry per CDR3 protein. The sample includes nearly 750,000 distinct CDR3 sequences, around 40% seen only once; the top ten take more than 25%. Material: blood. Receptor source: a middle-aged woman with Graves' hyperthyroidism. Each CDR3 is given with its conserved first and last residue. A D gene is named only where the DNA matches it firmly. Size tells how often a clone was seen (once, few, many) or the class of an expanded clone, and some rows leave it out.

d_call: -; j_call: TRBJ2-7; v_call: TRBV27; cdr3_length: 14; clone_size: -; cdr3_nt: TGTGCCAGCAGTTTAGGGGTAGGGATCTACGAGCAGTACTTC; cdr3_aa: CASSLGVGIYEQYF
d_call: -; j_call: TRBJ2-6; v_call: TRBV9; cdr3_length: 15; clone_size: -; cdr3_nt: TGTGCCAGCAGCCCCGTGGGGGTAGGGGCCAACGTCCTGACTTTC; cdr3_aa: CASSPVGVGANVLTF
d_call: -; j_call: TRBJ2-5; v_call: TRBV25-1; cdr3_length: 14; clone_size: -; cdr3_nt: TGTGCCAGCAGTCCGTATTTAGCCGGAGTAGACCAGTACTTC; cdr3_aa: CASSPYLAGVDQYF
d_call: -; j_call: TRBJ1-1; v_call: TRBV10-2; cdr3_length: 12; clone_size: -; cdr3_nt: TGCGCCAGCACCGGACACAGCACTGAAGCTTTCTTT; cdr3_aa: CASTGHSTEAFF
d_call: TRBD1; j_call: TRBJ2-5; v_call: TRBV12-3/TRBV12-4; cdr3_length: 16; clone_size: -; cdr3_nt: TGTGCCAGCAGTAAAGAACCCGGGACAGGTAGTGAGACCCAGTACTTC; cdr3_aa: CASSKEPGTGSETQYF
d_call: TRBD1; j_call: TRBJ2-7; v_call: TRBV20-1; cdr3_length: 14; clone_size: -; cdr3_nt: TGCAGTGCTCAACCCCCGGGACAGGGTTACGAGCAGTACTTC; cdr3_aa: CSAQPPGQGYEQYF
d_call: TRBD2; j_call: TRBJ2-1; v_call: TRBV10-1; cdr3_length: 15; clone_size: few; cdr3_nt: TGCGCCAGCAGTGTAGTAGCGGGAGGGCCTAATGAGCAGTTCTTC; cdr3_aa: CASSVVAGGPNEQFF
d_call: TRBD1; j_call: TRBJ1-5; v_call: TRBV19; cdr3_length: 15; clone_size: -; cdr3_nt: TGTGCCGGTAGTGAGGACAGGGGGAGTAATCAGCCCCAGCATTTT; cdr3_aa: CAGSEDRGSNQPQHF
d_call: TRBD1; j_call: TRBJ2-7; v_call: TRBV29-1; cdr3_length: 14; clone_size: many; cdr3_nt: TGCAGTTTGTCACAACCGGGACAGGGCTACGAGCAGTACTTC; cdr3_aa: CSLSQPGQGYEQYF
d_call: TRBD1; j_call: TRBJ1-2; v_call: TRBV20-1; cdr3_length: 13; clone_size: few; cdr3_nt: TGCAGCATTACCGGGACAGGGCGTGATGGCTACACCTTC; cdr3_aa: CSITGTGRDGYTF
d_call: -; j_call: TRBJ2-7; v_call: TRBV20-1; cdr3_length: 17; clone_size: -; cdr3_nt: TGCAGTGCTAGACGTTCCATACAGACAGGTCTATCCTACGAGCAGTACTTC; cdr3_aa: CSARRSIQTGLSYEQYF
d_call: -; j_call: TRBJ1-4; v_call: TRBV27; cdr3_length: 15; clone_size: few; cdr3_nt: TGTGCCAGCAGGAGCCTAGGGGCAACTAATGAAAAACTGTTTTTT; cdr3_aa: CASRSLGATNEKLFF
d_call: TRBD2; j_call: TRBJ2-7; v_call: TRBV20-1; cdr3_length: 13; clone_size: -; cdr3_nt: TGCAGTGCTGGGGGGACTAGTTTCTACGAGCAGTACTTC; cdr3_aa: CSAGGTSFYEQYF
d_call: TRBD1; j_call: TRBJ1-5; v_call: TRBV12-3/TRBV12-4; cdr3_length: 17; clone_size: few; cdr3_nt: TGTGCCAGCAGTCGACAGGGAGTAATAGATAGCAATCAGCCCCAGCATTTT; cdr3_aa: CASSRQGVIDSNQPQHF
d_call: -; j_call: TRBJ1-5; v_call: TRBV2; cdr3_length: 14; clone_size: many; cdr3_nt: TGTGCCAGCAGTGGTCAAGGCACATATCAGCCCCAGCATTTT; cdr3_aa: CASSGQGTYQPQHF
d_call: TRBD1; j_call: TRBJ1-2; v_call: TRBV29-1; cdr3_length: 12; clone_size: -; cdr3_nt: TGCAGCGTAGACGGGACAGACTATGGCTACACCTTC; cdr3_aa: CSVDGTDYGYTF
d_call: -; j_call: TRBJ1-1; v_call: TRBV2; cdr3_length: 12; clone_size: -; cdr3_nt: TGTGCCAGCAGTGAACGAGGGTTTGGAGCTTTCTTT; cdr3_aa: CASSERGFGAFF
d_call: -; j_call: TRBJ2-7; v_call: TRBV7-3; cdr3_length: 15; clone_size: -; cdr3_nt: TGTGCCAGCAGCTTAATCGGGGGCGGGAACTACGAGCAGTACTTC; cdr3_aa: CASSLIGGGNYEQYF
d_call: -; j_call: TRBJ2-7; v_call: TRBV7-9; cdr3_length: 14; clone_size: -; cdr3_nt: TGCGCCAGCAGCTCCACCCCTACAACCTACGAGCAGCACTTC; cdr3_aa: CASSSTPTTYEQHF
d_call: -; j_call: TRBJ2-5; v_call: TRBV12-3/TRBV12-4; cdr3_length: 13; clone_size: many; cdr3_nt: TGTGCCAGCAGCCGGGCGGAGCAAGAGACCCAGTACTTC; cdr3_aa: CASSRAEQETQYF
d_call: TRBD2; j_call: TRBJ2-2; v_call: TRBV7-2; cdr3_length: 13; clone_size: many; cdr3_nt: TGTGCTACCCAGCGGGATATAGCCGGGGAGCTGTTTTTT; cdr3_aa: CATQRDIAGELFF
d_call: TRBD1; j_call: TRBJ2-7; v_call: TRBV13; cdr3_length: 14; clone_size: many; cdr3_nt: TGTGCCAGCGCCTTACACAGGGGCTCCTACGAGCAGTACTTC; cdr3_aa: CASALHRGSYEQYF
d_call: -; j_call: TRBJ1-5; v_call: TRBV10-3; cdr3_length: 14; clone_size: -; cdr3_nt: TGTGCCACCGGAAAGGGCAGGGACGCACAGCCCCAGCATTTT; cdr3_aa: CATGKGRDAQPQHF
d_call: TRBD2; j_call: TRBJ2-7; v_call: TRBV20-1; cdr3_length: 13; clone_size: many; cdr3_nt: TGCAGTGCTAGAGTAGCGGGGATATACGAGCAGTACTTC; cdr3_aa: CSARVAGIYEQYF
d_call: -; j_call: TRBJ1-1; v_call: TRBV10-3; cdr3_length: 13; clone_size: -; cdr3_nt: TGTGCCAGCAGTGCCCCCAGAGACACTGAAGCTTTCTTT; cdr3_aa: CASSAPRDTEAFF
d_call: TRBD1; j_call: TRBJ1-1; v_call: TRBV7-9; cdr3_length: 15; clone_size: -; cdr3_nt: TGTGCCAGCAGCTTAAAAGGCAGGGGGTATGCTGAAGCTTTCTTT; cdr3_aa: CASSLKGRGYAEAFF
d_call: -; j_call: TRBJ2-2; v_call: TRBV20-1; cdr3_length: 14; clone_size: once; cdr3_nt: TGCAGTGCTATGGGTCCCAGCGGAATCGGGGAGCTGTTTTTT; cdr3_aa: CSAMGPSGIGELFF
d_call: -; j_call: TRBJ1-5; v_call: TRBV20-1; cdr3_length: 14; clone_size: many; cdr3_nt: TGCAGTGCTGGGGCGGGTTATAGCAATCAGCCCCAGCATTTT; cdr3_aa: CSAGAGYSNQPQHF